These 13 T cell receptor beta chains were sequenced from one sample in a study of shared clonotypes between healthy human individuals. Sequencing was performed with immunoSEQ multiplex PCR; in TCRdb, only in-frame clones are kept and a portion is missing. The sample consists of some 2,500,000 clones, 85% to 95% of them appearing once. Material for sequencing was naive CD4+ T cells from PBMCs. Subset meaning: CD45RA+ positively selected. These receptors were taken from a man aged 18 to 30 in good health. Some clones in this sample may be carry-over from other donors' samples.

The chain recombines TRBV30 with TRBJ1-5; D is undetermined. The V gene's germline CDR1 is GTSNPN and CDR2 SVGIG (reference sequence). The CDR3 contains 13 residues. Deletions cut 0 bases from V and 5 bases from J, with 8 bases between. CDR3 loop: CAWSVGRDQPQHF. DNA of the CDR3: TGTGCCTGGAGTGTAGGACGGGATCAGCCCCAGCATTTT.

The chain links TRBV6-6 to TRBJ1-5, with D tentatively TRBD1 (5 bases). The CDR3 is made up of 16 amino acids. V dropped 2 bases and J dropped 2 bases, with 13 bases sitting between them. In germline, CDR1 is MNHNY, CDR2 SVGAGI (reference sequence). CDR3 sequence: CASSYPGGTGNQPQHF. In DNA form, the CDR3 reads TGTGCCAGCAGTTACCCCGGGGGAACCGGCAATCAGCCCCAGCATTTT.

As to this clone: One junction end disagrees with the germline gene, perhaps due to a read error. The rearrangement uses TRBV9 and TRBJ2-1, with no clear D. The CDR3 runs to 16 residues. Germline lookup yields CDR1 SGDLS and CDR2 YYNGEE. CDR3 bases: TGTGCCAGCAGCTCAGGACCTCAGGCGGTCCAAAATGCGCAGTTCTTC. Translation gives CASSSGPQAVQNAQFF.

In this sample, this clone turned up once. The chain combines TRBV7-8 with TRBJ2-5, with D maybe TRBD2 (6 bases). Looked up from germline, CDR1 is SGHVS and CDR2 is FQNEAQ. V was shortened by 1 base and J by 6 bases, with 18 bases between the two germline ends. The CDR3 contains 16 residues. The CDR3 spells CASSLVSGGGVKTQYF. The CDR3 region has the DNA TGTGCCAGCAGCTTAGTTTCTGGCGGAGGGGTAAAGACCCAGTACTTC.

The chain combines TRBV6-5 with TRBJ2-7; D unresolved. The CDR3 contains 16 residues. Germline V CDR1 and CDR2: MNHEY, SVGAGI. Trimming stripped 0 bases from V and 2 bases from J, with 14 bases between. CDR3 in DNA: TGTGCCAGCAGTTACTCGAAGGCGACTTATGCCTACGAGCAGTACTTC. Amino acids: CASSYSKATYAYEQYF.

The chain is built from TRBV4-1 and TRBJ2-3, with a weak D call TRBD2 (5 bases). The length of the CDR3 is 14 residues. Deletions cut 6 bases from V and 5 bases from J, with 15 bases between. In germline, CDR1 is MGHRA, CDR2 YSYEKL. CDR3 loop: CASRDVAGGDTQYF. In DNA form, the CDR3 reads TGCGCCAGCAGAGATGTCGCAGGAGGAGATACGCAGTATTTT.

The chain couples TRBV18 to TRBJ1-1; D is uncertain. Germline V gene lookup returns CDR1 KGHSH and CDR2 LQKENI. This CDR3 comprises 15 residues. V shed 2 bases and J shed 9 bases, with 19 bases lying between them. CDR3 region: CASSPSILPSFQAFF. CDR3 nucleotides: TGTGCCAGCTCACCATCTATCCTCCCATCCTTTCAAGCTTTCTTT.

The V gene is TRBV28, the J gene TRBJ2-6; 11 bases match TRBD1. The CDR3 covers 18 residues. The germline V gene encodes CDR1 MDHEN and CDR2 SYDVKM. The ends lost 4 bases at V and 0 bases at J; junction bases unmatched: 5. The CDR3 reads CASSWTGGGYSGANVLTF. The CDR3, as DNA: TGTGCCAGCAGTTGGACAGGGGGCGGTTACTCTGGGGCCAACGTCCTGACTTTC.

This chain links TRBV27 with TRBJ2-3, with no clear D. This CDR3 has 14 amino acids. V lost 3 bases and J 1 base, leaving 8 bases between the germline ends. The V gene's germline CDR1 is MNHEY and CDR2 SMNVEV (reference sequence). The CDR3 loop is CASSLVEGTDTQYF. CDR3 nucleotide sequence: TGTGCCAGCAGTTTGGTTGAGGGCACAGATACGCAGTATTTT.

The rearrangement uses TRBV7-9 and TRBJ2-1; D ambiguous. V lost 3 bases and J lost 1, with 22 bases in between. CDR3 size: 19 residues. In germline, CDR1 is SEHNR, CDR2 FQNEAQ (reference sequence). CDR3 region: CASSFFLFRSPLSYNEQFF. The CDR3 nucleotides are TGTGCCAGCAGCTTTTTTTTGTTTAGATCGCCTTTGTCCTACAATGAGCAGTTCTTC.

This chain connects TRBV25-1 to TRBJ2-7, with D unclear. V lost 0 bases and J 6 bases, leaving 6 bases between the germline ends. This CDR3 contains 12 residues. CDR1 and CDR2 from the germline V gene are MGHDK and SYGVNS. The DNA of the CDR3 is TGTGCCAGCAGTGAATATTTTCGCGAGCAGTACTTC. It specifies CASSEYFREQYF.

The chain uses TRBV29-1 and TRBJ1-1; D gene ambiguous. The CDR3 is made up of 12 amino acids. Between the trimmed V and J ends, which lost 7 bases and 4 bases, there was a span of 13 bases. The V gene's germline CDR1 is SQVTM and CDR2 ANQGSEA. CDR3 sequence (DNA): TGCAGCGGCGACCGAGAGGCCACTGAAGCTTTCTTT. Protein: CSGDREATEAFF.

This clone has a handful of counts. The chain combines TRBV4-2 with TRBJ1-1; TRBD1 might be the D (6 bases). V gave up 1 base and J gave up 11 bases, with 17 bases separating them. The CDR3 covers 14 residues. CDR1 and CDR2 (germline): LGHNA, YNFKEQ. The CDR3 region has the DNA TGTGCCAGCAGCCAAGCCCGGGACACCGGTCAGGCTTTCTTT. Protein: CASSQARDTGQAFF.